What follows describes a single TCR beta chain. This sample was included in a study of blood T cell repertoires in COVID-19. Study-level information: Some COVID-19 samples were acute and others convalescent; all came from the United States, Italy and Spain. T cells, B-cell-depleted T cells, or PBMCs provided the cDNA or gDNA that served as material.

As processed by the authors: Amplification with reference gene primers provided the estimates of nucleated cell counts. Clones were sequenced by immunoSEQ multiplex PCR, and TCRdb holds only the in-frame ones, with some missing. V and J calls and clone size are those listed in that table; D and trimming were worked out from the DNA. In the table there are about 210,000 clones, approximately 78% of which are singletons. Trimming pared 4 bases from V and 1 base from J, leaving 17 bases between. The CDR3 contains 17 residues. Germline CDR1 and CDR2: MGHDK and SYGVNS. The rearrangement links TRBV25-1 to TRBJ2-1, with TRBD2 as a possible D gene (6 bases). The sequence derives from a woman in her 40s with acute or convalescent COVID-19. Sequencing was carried out using peripheral blood. The CDR3 here is CASSGGGTSSSYNEQFF. DNA of the CDR3: TGTGCCAGCAGTGGAGGCGGGACCTCATCGTCCTACAATGAGCAGTTCTTC. The full variable domain, rest sourced from reference TRBV25-1 and TRBJ2-1, is EADIYQTPRYLVIGTGKKITLECSQTMGHDKMYWYQQDPGMELHLIHYSYGVNSTEKGDLSSESTVSRIRTEHFPLTLESARPSHTSQYLCASSGGGTSSSYNEQFFGPGTRLTVL.